These 28 T cell receptor beta chains came from one sample sequenced in a study of shared clonotypes between healthy human individuals. Libraries were prepared by immunoSEQ multiplex PCR; TCRdb keeps only in-frame clonotypes and omits some of them. The sample gives about 680,000 clones, 73% of which show up once; 1.5% to 2% is in the top ten. Material: memory CD4+ T cells sorted from blood. Regarding subset: CD45RA-negative fraction. Receptor source: a woman aged 30 to 39 in good health.

This clone was counted ten times or more. The identical CDR3 is also encoded by other nucleotide sequences in the sample. This sequence joins TRBV10-3 and TRBJ2-7, with D unclear. The germline V gene has CDR1 ENHRY and CDR2 SYGVKD. This CDR3 has 11 amino acids. The ends were cut back, 4 bases at V and 4 bases at J, with 5 bases in the middle. For the CDR3, the DNA is TGTGCCATCAGTGGGAATTACGAGCAGTACTTC. Amino acid sequence: CAISGNYEQYF.

This chain joins TRBV2 and TRBJ1-1; the D is unclear. V was pared by 2 bases and J by 11 bases, with 15 bases between. The length of the CDR3 is 13 residues. In germline, CDR1 is SNHLY, CDR2 FYNNEI. CDR3 sequence: CASSEWQDGGAFF. CDR3 nucleotides: TGTGCCAGCAGTGAATGGCAAGACGGAGGCGCTTTCTTT.

This clone was recorded a few times. Different DNA sequences within this sample yield the same CDR3. The gene calls are TRBV5-1 and TRBJ2-4; 8 bases map to TRBD1. The J segment lost 6 bases and the V segment lost 4 bases, leaving 6 bases of the junction unmatched. The germline V gene encodes CDR1 SGHRS and CDR2 YFSETQ. This CDR3 spans 14 amino acids. The CDR3, as DNA: TGCGCCAGCAGCCCAGGGACAGGAGGAAACATTCAGTACTTC. It encodes CASSPGTGGNIQYF.

The V call is TRBV9, the J call TRBJ1-1; 7 positions agree with TRBD1. With 1 base clipped from V and 2 bases from J, the junction kept 5 bases outside the gene matches. This CDR3 spans 15 amino acids. Per germline, CDR1 SGDLS and CDR2 YYNGEE. The CDR3 reads CASSVTDRTNTEAFF. The CDR3 DNA is TGTGCCAGCAGCGTAACGGACAGGACTAACACTGAAGCTTTCTTT. The variable domain in full, with the rest retrieved from reference TRBV9 and TRBJ1-1, is DSGVTQTPKHLITATGQRVTLRCSPRSGDLSVYWYQQSLDQGLQFLIQYYNGEERAKGNILERFSAQQFPDLHSELNLSSLELGDSALYFCASSVTDRTNTEAFFGQGTRLTVV.

This clone has a single count. The V and J genes are TRBV11-1 and TRBJ2-2; TRBD1 aligns across 10 bases. Germline trimming cut 5 bases from V and 8 bases from J; bases unmatched to any gene: 5. The CDR3 is 14 amino acids. CDR1 is SGHAT and CDR2 is FQDESV in the germline V gene (reference sequence). CDR3 DNA sequence: TGTGCCAGCAGCCGAGACAGGGGGCCAGGGGAGCTGTTTTTT. Residues: CASSRDRGPGELFF.

The V gene is TRBV5-1, the J gene TRBJ2-7; 7 positions match TRBD2. Trimming cost V 2 bases and J 6 bases; bases outside gene matches: 8. Germline assignment: CDR1 SGHRS and CDR2 YFSETQ. The CDR3 is 14 amino acids. CDR3 residues: CASSFGAGALEQYF. The CDR3 DNA sequence: TGCGCCAGCAGCTTCGGGGCGGGAGCGCTCGAGCAGTACTTC.

In its sample, this clone was seen a few times. V usage is TRBV28 and J usage is TRBJ2-1, with 8 positions matching TRBD2. CDR3 length equals 15 residues. J lost 4 bases, V lost 5 bases, and 7 bases had no gene match. CDR1 and CDR2 from the germline V gene are MDHEN and SYDVKM. The CDR3 coding sequence is TGTGCCAGCAGTCCAATAGCGGGACCGTACAATGAGCAGTTCTTC. Protein sequence: CASSPIAGPYNEQFF.

The rearrangement joins TRBV5-1 to TRBJ1-2; D unclear. The CDR3 loop spans 15 amino acids. Germline CDR1 reads SGHRS; CDR2 reads YFSETQ. Trimming took 5 bases from V and 4 from J, leaving 18 bases between them. The DNA for the CDR3 is TGCGCCAGCAGGTCCGGGGATCCGGGAACCTATGGCTACACCTTC. Protein sequence: CASRSGDPGTYGYTF.

This chain uses TRBV10-2 with TRBJ2-7; D is undetermined. V was cut by 4 bases and J by 6 bases, with 7 bases left in between. CDR3 size: 11 residues. The germline CDR1 and CDR2 sequences are WSHSY and SAAADI. In DNA, the CDR3 is TGCGCCAGCAGTGGTCAGATCGAGCAGTACTTC. Protein: CASSGQIEQYF.

The chain uses TRBV4-2 and TRBJ2-7, with D perhaps TRBD1 (5 bases). The CDR3 covers 14 residues. Per the germline V gene, CDR1 is LGHNA and CDR2 is YNFKEQ. Trimming left V 0 bases short and J 6 bases short, with 12 bases between. CDR3 sequence: CASSQEPGQIEQYF. The DNA for the CDR3 is TGTGCCAGCAGCCAAGAACCCGGACAAATCGAGCAGTACTTC.

The chain joins TRBV15 to TRBJ2-3; maybe TRBD2 (6 bases). Germline V lookup: CDR1 LNHNV, CDR2 YYDKDF (reference sequence). This CDR3 spans 17 amino acids. The ends were cut back, 0 bases at V and 0 bases at J, with 13 bases in the middle. In DNA form, the CDR3 reads TGTGCCACCAGCAGAGATGATTGGGGGACTAGCACAGATACGCAGTATTTT. As protein: CATSRDDWGTSTDTQYF.

This chain connects TRBV21-1 to TRBJ2-3; the table's D call, TRBD2, was not checked against the DNA. TRBV21-1 is a listed pseudogene. The CDR3 spans 16 residues. The DNA for the CDR3 is TGTGCCAGCAGCAAAGATGAGCGGGAGCTCCCAGATACGCAGTATTTT. Its translation: CASSKDERELPDTQYF.

In this sample, this clone turned up a few times. The gene calls are TRBV7-8 and TRBJ1-5; the match to TRBD1 covers 8 bases. Trimming removed 6 bases from V and 9 bases from J; junction bases left unmatched: 16. CDR1 and CDR2 (germline): SGHVS, FQNEAQ. The CDR3 has 16 residues. Written as DNA, the CDR3 is TGTGCCAGCAGTTTAAGAGAAGGACAGGGTAAGGGGCCCCAGCATTTT. This sequence encodes CASSLREGQGKGPQHF.

The CDR3 is CASSTAGGINQPQHF. The CDR3 DNA follows: TGTGCCAGTAGTACCGCAGGGGGGATCAATCAGCCCCAGCATTTT. The V call is TRBV19, the J call TRBJ1-5, with 7 bases matching TRBD1. This CDR3 is built from 15 residues. After removal of 4 bases from V and 3 bases from J, the junction contained 6 bases not matched to a gene. Germline lookup yields CDR1 LNHDA and CDR2 SQIVND (reference sequence).

This clone has only one observation. DNA for the CDR3: TGTGCCAGCAGCCAACAAAGGCGCTCGGGAGCTTTCTTT. Amino acid sequence: CASSQQRRSGAFF. This chain links TRBV14 with TRBJ1-1; D gene uncertain. The CDR3 loop spans 13 amino acids. The germline gives CDR1 SGHDN, CDR2 FVKESK. Deletions cut 2 bases from V and 10 bases from J, with 14 bases between. The variable domain in full, with the rest retrieved from reference TRBV14 and TRBJ1-1, is EAGVTQFPSHSVIEKGQTVTLRCDPISGHDNLYWYRRVMGKEIKFLLHFVKESKQDESGMPNNRFLAERTGGTYSTLKVQPAELEDSGVYFCASSQQRRSGAFFGQGTRLTVV.

The rearrangement joins TRBV29-1 to TRBJ2-3; D unclear. Looked up from germline, CDR1 is SQVTM and CDR2 is ANQGSEA. V was shortened by 3 bases and J by 1 base, with 5 bases between the two germline ends. The CDR3 runs to 12 residues. CDR3 sequence reads: CSVEPGTDTQYF. CDR3 DNA: TGCAGCGTTGAGCCCGGCACAGATACGCAGTATTTT.

V and J are TRBV28 and TRBJ1-2; the match to TRBD1 covers 7 bases. The V and J ends lost 2 bases and 8 bases, in that order; junction bases with no gene match: 8. Germline CDR1 and CDR2: MDHEN and SYDVKM. CDR3 length: 14 residues. In DNA form, the CDR3 reads TGTGCCAGCAGTTTAGAGAGGGGGCGGGAGGGCTACACCTTC. The encoded protein is CASSLERGREGYTF.

The genes are TRBV5-1 and TRBJ2-5, with 7 bases fitting TRBD2. Per the germline V gene, CDR1 is SGHRS and CDR2 is YFSETQ. The CDR3 covers 15 residues. Unmatched junction bases numbered 8, after V lost 0 bases and J lost 6 bases. Here the CDR3 DNA reads TGCGCCAGCAGCTTGGGGGCGGGAGAGTCAAAGACCCAGTACTTC. Translation gives CASSLGAGESKTQYF. The whole variable domain, remainder taken from reference TRBV5-1 and TRBJ2-5, is KAGVTQTPRYLIKTRGQQVTLSCSPISGHRSVSWYQQTPGQGLQFLFEYFSETQRNKGNFPGRFSGRQFSNSRSEMNVSTLELGDSALYLCASSLGAGESKTQYFGPGTRLLVL.

The rearrangement links TRBV5-1 to TRBJ2-7; 8 bases agree with TRBD1. The CDR3 is 14 residues long. CDR1 is SGHRS and CDR2 is YFSETQ in the germline V gene. V dropped 4 bases and J dropped 5; count of bases not matched to a gene: 8. CDR3 protein: CASSVGQVPDEQYF. CDR3 in DNA: TGCGCCAGCAGCGTGGGACAGGTTCCTGACGAGCAGTACTTC.

This sequence joins TRBV14 and TRBJ2-7; 7 bases line up with TRBD2. Trimming took 2 bases from V and 6 from J; bases not matched to a gene: 13. Looked up from germline, CDR1 is SGHDN and CDR2 is FVKESK. The CDR3 runs 16 residues. The CDR3 bases are TGTGCCAGCAGCCAATTAATTCGGGGAGGGGAGCCCGAGCAGTACTTC. It encodes CASSQLIRGGEPEQYF.

The rearrangement links TRBV13 to TRBJ1-1; tentatively, D is TRBD1 (5 bases). The CDR3 runs to 13 residues. The germline V and J ends were trimmed by 1 base and 3 bases, with 6 bases remaining between them. Germline V gene data show CDR1 as PRHDT and CDR2 as FYEKMQ (reference sequence). In DNA, the CDR3 is TGTGCCAGCAGCTTAGTCAGGGACACTGAAGCTTTCTTT. Translation gives CASSLVRDTEAFF.

The chain combines TRBV11-1 with TRBJ1-2; a possible D gene is TRBD1 (6 bases). Trimming stripped 1 base from V and 3 bases from J, with 6 bases between. Germline V gives CDR1 SGHAT, CDR2 FQDESV (reference sequence). There are 13 residues in the CDR3. The CDR3 loop is CASSLGQDYGYTF. Written as DNA, the CDR3 is TGTGCCAGCAGCTTAGGACAGGACTATGGCTACACCTTC.

V is TRBV7-3 and J is TRBJ2-1; 13 nucleotides align to TRBD2. CDR3 length: 15 amino acids. Trimming cost V 4 bases and J 7 bases; bases outside gene matches: 4. CDR1 SGHTA and CDR2 FQGTGA come from the germline V gene. The CDR3 protein is CASSSGLAGSNEQFF. The CDR3 nucleotides read TGTGCCAGCAGCTCGGGACTAGCGGGGTCGAATGAGCAGTTCTTC.

This clone was found a few times. The J gene is TRBJ2-3, the V gene TRBV7-9, with D uncertain. There are 11 residues in the CDR3. V dropped 5 bases and J dropped 4 bases, with 4 bases sitting between them. Germline CDR1 is SEHNR and CDR2 is FQNEAQ (reference sequence). In DNA form, the CDR3 reads TGTGCCAGCAGCATCTCAGATACGCAGTATTTT. Its protein product is CASSISDTQYF.

Notes on this clone: A much larger clone differs by one base, so this may be a read error. The V gene is TRBV5-6, the J gene TRBJ2-6, with TRBD1 as a possible D gene (6 bases). The CDR3 length is 16 residues. Trimming shortened V by 0 bases and J by 4 bases, and 11 bases separated the two germline ends. CDR1 and CDR2 (germline): SGHDT, YYEEEE. This chain's CDR3 is CASSLVGARGANVLTF. The DNA of the CDR3 is TGTGCCAGCAGCTTGGTGGGGGCGCGGGGGGCCAACGTCCTGACTTTC.

The rearrangement links TRBV18 to TRBJ2-2, with a possible D match to TRBD2 (6 bases). CDR1 and CDR2 (germline): KGHSH, LQKENI. V lost 3 bases and J lost 0, with 8 bases in between. CDR3 length equals 15 residues. Written as DNA, the CDR3 is TGTGCCAGCTCACCGGGGGGAGCGAACACCGGGGAGCTGTTTTTT. Encoded protein: CASSPGGANTGELFF.

The chain recombines TRBV4-1 with TRBJ2-3; tentative D call: TRBD2 (7 bases). The CDR3 loop spans 16 amino acids. Germline-derived CDR1 and CDR2 are MGHRA and YSYEKL. Trimming cost V 0 bases and J 3 bases, with 13 bases left between them. The DNA of the CDR3 is TGCGCCAGCAGCCAAGATTCGGGGAGGGGGACAGATACGCAGTATTTT. Protein: CASSQDSGRGTDTQYF.

The chain links TRBV2 to TRBJ2-7; 9 bases align to TRBD1. The germline CDR1 and CDR2 sequences are SNHLY and FYNNEI. Trimming at V came to 6 bases and at J to 2 bases, leaving 5 bases not matched to a gene. The CDR3 is made up of 14 amino acids. CDR3 region: CASSRDRATYEQYF. In nucleotides, the CDR3 is TGTGCCAGCAGCCGGGACAGGGCCACCTACGAGCAGTACTTC.